This T cell receptor beta chain was found in a study of neoadjuvant nivolumab and ipilimumab in lung cancer. This CDR3 has 14 amino acids. V lost 1 base to trimming and J lost 3 bases; unmatched junction nucleotides: 0. Germline lookup yields CDR1 LNHDA and CDR2 SQIVND (reference sequence). Using immunoSEQ multiplex PCR, the repertoire was profiled, and TCRdb retains in-frame clones only, with some absent. The repertoire includes 4,000 to 5,000 clones, around 67% of them detected once, and more than 9% sits in the top ten. This TCR was recovered from an adult with non-small cell lung cancer. The V and J genes are TRBV19 and TRBJ2-7; 10 nucleotides match TRBD1. The sequenced sample was tumor tissue, obtained after neoadjuvant nivolumab, alone or with ipilimumab, at or shortly before surgery. Here the CDR3 reads CASSIGTGGYEQYF. The CDR3 bases are TGTGCCAGTAGTATAGGGACAGGGGGCTACGAGCAGTACTTC.